The source of this TCR beta chain is a study of shared clonotypes between healthy human individuals. Overall study findings and caveats: Relative to clonotypes present in all four donors, those not shared had lower generation probabilities. Naive CD4 clonotypes were shared across a few donors at around 5%.

In the case of this clone: The antigen is not known.

CD45RO-negative cells were positively selected for CCR7, leaving out terminally differentiated effector memory CD45RA+ cells. The germline V gene has CDR1 SGHAT and CDR2 FQNNGV. V lost 0 bases and J lost 3, with 9 bases in between. The CDR3 has 14 amino acids. Genomic DNA (from each subset) was split evenly across several immunoSEQ plates. Some 30,000 T cell genomes, or around 200 ng DNA, went into the sorted-subset replicate PCRs. Clones were sequenced by immunoSEQ multiplex PCR, and TCRdb holds only the in-frame ones, with some missing. The sample includes about 2.1 million clones, 85% to 95% of them seen just once.

This receptor was identified in a man aged 18 to 30 in good health. Some clones in this sample may be carry-over from other donors' samples. The sequencing input was naive CD8+ T cells from PBMCs. V gene TRBV11-2 combines with J gene TRBJ2-7; tentatively, D is TRBD2 (6 bases). This CDR3 reads CASSLEVGGYEQYF. The CDR3 DNA follows: TGTGCCAGCAGCTTAGAAGTCGGGGGCTACGAGCAGTACTTC.